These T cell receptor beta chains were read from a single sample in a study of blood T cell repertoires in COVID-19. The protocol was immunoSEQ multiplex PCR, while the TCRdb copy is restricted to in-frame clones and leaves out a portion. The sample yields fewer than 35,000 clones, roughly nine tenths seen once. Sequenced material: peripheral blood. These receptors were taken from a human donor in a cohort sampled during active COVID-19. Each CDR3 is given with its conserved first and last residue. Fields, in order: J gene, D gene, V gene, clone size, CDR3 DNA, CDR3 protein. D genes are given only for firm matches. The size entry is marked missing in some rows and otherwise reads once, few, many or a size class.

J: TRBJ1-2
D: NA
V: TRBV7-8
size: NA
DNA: TGTGCCAGCAGCTCAAACAGAGCTAACTATGGCTACACCTTC
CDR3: CASSSNRANYGYTF

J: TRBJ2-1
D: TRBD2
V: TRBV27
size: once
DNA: TGTGCCAGCAGTTTGTACCCGGGACTAGAGCAGTTCTTC
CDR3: CASSLYPGLEQFF

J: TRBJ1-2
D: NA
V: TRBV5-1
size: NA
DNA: TGCGCCAGCAGCTACCAGGGGAGTGATGGCTACACCTTC
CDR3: CASSYQGSDGYTF

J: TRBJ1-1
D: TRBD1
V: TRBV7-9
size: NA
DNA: TGTGCCAGCAGCCAAGTGAGACAGGGGCCGCAGAACACTGAAGCTTTCTTT
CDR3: CASSQVRQGPQNTEAFF

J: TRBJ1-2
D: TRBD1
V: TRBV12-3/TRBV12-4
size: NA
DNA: TGTGCCAGCGTCTCCGGGACAGACTATGGCTACACCTTC
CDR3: CASVSGTDYGYTF

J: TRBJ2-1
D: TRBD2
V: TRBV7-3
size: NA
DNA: TGTGCCAGCAGCTTATATACCTCGCCGACTAGCGGGAGTTCTGAGCAGTTCTTC
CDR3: CASSLYTSPTSGSSEQFF

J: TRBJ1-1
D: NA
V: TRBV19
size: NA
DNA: TGTGCCAGTAGTCTAATATTGAACACTGAAGCTTTCTTT
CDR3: CASSLILNTEAFF

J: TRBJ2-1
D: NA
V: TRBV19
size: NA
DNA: TGTGCCAGTAGTATGGTGTCGGGAGTAGAGAATGAGCAGTTCTTC
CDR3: CASSMVSGVENEQFF

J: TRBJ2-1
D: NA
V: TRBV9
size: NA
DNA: TGTGCCAGCAGCGTAGTTGGCTCTGAGCAGTTCTTC
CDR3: CASSVVGSEQFF

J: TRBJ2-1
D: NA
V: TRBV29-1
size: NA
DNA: TGCAGCGTTGAGCGACAGTACAATGAGCAGTTCTTC
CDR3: CSVERQYNEQFF

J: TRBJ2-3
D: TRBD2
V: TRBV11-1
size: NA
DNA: TGTGCCAGCAGCCCTAGCGGGTCTAGCACAGATACGCAGTATTTT
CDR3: CASSPSGSSTDTQYF

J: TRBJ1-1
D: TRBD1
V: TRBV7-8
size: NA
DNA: TGTGCCAGCAGCTTAGGAGGGACAGGGACGAACACTGAAGCTTTCTTT
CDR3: CASSLGGTGTNTEAFF

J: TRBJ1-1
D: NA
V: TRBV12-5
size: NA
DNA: TGTGCTAGTGGTTTGGCCCCGGACAGGAACACTGAAGCTTTCTTT
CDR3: CASGLAPDRNTEAFF

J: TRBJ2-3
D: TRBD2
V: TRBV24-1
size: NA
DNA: TGTGCCACCAGTGATCCGGGACTAGCGGGAGTGAGAGATACGCAGTATTTT
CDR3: CATSDPGLAGVRDTQYF

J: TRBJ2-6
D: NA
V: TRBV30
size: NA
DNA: TGTGCCTCGCTAGAAAACGTCCTGACTTTC
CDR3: CASLENVLTF

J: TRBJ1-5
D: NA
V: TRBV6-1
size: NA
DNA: TGTGCCAGCAGTGAAATGGGCAGTCTCAATCAGCCCCAGCATTTT
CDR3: CASSEMGSLNQPQHF

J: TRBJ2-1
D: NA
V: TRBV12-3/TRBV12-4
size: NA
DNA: TGTGCCAGCAGTTTATATCTTGAGCAGTTCTTC
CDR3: CASSLYLEQFF

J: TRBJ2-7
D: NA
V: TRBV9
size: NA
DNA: TGTGCCAGCAGCGTGGCGCCCGGAGGGTCCTACGAGCAGTACTTC
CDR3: CASSVAPGGSYEQYF

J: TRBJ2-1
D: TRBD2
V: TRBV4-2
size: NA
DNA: TGTGCCAGCAGCCTCCGACTAGCGGAAGCCTACAATGAGCAGTTCTTC
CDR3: CASSLRLAEAYNEQFF

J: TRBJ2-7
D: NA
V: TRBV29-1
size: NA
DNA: TGCAGCGCTAGGACAGTCTACGAGCAGTACTTC
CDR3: CSARTVYEQYF

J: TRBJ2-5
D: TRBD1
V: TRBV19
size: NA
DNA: TGTGCCAGTAGACTAGGACAGGGGATCGTGGAGACCCAGTACTTC
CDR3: CASRLGQGIVETQYF

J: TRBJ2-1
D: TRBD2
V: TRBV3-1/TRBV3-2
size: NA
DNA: TGTGCCAGCAGCCCCCGGGGGAGCGGGGACCCCTCCTACAATGAGCAGTTCTTC
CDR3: CASSPRGSGDPSYNEQFF

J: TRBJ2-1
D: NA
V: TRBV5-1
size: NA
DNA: TGCGCCAGCAGCTCTGTTGCGCATCCAAGAGGCGACAATGAGCAGTTCTTC
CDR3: CASSSVAHPRGDNEQFF

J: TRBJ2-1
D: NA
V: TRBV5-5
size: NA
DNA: TGTGCCAGCGGAAGGGGTAACTCCTACAATGAGCAGTTCTTC
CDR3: CASGRGNSYNEQFF

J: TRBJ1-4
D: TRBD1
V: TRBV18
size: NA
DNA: TGTGCCAGCTCACCCCAGACAGGGGATAATGAAAAACTGTTTTTT
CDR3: CASSPQTGDNEKLFF

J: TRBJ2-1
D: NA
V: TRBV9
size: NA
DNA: TGTGCCAGCAGCGCGAGACTGGGGAGCTCCTACAATGAGCAGTTCTTC
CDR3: CASSARLGSSYNEQFF

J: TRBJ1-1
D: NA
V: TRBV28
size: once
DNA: TGTGCCAGCAGCCCTTCAGGGGCGAAAACTGAAGCTTTCTTT
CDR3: CASSPSGAKTEAFF

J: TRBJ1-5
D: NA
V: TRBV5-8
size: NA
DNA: TGTGCCAGCAGCTTGCTTAGCAATCAGCCCCAGCATTTT
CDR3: CASSLLSNQPQHF